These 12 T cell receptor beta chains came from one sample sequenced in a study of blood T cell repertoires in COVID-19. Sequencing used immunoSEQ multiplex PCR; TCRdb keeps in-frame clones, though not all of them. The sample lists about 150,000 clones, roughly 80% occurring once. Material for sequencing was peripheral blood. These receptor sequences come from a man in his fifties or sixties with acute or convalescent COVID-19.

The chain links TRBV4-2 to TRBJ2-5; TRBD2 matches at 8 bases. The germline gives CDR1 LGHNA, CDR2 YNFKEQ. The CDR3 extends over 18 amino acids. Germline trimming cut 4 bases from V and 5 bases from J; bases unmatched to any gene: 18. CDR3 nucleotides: TGTGCCAGCAGCCCGAGCATAATACAACGGGGGGGTGAGGAGACCCAGTACTTC. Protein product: CASSPSIIQRGGEETQYF.

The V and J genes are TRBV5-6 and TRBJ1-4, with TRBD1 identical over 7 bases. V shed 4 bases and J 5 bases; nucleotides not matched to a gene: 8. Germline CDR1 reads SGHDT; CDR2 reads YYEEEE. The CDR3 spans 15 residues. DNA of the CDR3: TGTGCCAGCAGCCCGGGAGGGACAGCAAATGAAAAACTGTTTTTT. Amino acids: CASSPGGTANEKLFF.

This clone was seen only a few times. CDR3 region: CAWRRGNNSPLHF. CDR3 DNA: TGTGCCTGGAGACGAGGCAATAATTCACCCCTCCACTTT. The V call is TRBV30, the J call TRBJ1-6; no reliable D call. Trimming left V 3 bases short and J 5 bases short, with 8 bases between. The CDR3 is 13 amino acids. CDR1 and CDR2 (germline): GTSNPN, SVGIG (reference sequence).

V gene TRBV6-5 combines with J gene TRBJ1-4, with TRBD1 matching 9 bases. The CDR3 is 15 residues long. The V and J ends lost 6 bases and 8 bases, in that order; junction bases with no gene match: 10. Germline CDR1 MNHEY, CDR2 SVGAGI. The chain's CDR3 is CASRASGTGYEKLFF. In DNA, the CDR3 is TGTGCCAGCAGGGCTTCCGGGACAGGGTACGAAAAACTGTTTTTT.

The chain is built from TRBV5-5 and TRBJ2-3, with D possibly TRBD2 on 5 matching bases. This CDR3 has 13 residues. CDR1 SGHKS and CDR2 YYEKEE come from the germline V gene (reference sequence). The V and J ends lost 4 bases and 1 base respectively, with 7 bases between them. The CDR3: CASSRERTDTQYF. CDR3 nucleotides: TGTGCCAGCAGCCGGGAACGCACAGATACGCAGTATTTT.

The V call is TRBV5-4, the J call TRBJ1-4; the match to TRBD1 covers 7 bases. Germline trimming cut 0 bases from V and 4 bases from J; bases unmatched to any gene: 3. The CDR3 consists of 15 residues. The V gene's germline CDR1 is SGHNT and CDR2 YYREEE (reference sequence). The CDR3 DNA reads TGTGCCAGCAGCTTGGGAGGGACAGATAATGAAAAACTGTTTTTT. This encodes CASSLGGTDNEKLFF.

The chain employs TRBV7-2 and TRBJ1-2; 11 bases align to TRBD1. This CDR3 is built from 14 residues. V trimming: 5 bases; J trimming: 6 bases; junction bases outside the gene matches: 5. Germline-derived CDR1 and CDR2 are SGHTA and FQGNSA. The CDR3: CASSPDRGRNGYTF. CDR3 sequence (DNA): TGTGCCAGCAGCCCGGACAGGGGGCGAAATGGCTACACCTTC.

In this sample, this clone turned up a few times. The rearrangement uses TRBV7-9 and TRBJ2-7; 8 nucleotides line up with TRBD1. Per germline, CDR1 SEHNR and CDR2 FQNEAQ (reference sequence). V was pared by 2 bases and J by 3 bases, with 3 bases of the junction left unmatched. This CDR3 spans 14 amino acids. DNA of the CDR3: TGTGCCAGCAGCTTAAATACAGGGGGCTACGAGCAGTACTTC. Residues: CASSLNTGGYEQYF.

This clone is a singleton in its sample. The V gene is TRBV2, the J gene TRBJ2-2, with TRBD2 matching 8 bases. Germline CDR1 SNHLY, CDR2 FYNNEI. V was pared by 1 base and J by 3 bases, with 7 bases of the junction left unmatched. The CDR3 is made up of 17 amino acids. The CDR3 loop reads CASSEGSGGGYTGELFF. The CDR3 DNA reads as TGTGCCAGCAGTGAAGGTAGTGGCGGGGGGTACACCGGGGAGCTGTTTTTT.

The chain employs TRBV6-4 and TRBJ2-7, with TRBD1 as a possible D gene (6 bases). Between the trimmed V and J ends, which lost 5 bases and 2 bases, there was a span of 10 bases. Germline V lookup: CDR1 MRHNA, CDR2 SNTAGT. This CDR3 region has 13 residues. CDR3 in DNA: TGTGCCAGCAGTCTCAGGGGCACCTACGAGCAGTACGTC. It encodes CASSLRGTYEQYV.

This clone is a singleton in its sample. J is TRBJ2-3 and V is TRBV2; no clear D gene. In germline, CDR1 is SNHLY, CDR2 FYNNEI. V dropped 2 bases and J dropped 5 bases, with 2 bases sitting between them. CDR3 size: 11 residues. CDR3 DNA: TGTGCCAGCAGTGAACTAGATACGCAGTATTTT. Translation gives CASSELDTQYF.

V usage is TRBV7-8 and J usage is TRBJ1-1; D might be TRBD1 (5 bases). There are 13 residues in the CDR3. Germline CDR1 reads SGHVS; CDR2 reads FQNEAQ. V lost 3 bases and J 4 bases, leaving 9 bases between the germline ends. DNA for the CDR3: TGTGCCAGCAGCTTGACAGTCGGCACTGAAGCTTTCTTT. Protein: CASSLTVGTEAFF.